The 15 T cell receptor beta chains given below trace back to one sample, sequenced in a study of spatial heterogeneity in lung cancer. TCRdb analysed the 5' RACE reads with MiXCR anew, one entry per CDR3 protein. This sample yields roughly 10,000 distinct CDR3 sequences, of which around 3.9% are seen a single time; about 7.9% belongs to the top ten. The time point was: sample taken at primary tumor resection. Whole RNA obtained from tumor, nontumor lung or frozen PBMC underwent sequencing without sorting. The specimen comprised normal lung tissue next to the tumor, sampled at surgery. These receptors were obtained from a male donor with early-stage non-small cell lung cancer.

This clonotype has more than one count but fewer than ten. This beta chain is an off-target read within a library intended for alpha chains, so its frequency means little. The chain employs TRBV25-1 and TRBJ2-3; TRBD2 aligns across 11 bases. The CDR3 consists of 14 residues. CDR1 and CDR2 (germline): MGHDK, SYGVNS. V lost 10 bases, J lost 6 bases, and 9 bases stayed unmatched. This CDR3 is CATATSGGSDTQYF. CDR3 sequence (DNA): TGTGCCACCGCCACTAGCGGGGGATCTGATACGCAGTATTTT.

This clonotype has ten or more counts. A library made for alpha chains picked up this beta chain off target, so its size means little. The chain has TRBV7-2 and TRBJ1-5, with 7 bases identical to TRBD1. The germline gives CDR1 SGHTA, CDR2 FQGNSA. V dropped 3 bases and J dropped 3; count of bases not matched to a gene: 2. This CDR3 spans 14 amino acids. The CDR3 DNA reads TGTGCCAGCAGCTTGGGGACAGTCAATCAGCCCCAGCATTTT. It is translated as CASSLGTVNQPQHF.

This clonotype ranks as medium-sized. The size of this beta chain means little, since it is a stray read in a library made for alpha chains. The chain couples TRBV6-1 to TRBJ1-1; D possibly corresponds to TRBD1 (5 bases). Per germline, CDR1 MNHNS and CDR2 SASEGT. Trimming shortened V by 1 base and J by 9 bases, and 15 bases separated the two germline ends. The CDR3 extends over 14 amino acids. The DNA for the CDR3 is TGTGCCAGCAGTGAAGACGGGGGTACCGGGAAAGCTTTCTTT. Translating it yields CASSEDGGTGKAFF.

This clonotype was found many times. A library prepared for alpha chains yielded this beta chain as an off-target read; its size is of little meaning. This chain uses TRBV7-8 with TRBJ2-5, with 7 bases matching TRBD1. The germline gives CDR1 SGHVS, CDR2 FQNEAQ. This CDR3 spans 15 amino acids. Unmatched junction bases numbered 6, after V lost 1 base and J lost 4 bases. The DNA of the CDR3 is TGTGCCAGCAGCTTAGTGTACCACAGGGGAGAGACCCAGTACTTC. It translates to CASSLVYHRGETQYF.

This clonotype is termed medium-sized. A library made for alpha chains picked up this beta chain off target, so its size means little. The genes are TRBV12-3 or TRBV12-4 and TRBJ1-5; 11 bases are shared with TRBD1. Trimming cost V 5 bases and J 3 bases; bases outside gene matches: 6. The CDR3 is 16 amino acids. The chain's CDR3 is CASSGQGARVNQPQHF. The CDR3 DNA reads TGTGCCAGCAGTGGACAGGGGGCGCGAGTCAATCAGCCCCAGCATTTT.

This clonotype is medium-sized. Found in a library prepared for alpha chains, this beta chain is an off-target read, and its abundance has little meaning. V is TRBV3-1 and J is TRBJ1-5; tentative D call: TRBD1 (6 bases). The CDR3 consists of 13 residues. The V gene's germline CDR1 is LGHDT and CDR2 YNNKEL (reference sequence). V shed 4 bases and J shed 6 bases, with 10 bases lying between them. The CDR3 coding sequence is TGTGCCAGCAGCCCCGGACAGCTTCAGCCCCAGCATTTT. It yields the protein CASSPGQLQPQHF.

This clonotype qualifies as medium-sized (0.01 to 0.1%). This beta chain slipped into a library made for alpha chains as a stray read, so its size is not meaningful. The CDR3 protein is CAWSTSAPRGQFF. The CDR3 DNA is TGTGCCTGGAGTACGTCGGCCCCCAGGGGGCAGTTCTTC. The chain uses TRBV30 and TRBJ2-1; D possibly corresponds to TRBD1 (6 bases). The CDR3 is 13 amino acids. CDR1 GTSNPN and CDR2 SVGIG come from the germline V gene (reference sequence). V lost 2 bases and J 12 bases, leaving 17 bases between the germline ends.

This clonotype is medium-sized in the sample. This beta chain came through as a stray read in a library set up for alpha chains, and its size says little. The DNA for the CDR3 is TGCAGTGCTAGAGAGCGGGGGGCTTTCTATGGCTACACCTTC. Protein sequence: CSARERGAFYGYTF. The J gene is TRBJ1-2, the V gene TRBV20-1; tentative D call: TRBD1 (6 bases). The CDR3 contains 14 residues. V gave up 0 bases and J gave up 4 bases, with 12 bases separating them. CDR1 DFQATT and CDR2 SNEGSKA come from the germline V gene (reference sequence).

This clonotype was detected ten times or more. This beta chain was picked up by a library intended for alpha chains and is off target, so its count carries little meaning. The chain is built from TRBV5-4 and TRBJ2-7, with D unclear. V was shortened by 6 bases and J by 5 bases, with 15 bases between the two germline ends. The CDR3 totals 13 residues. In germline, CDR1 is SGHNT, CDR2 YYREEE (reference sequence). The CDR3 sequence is CASTPPWTNEQYF. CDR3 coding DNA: TGTGCCAGCACCCCCCCCTGGACCAACGAGCAGTACTTC.

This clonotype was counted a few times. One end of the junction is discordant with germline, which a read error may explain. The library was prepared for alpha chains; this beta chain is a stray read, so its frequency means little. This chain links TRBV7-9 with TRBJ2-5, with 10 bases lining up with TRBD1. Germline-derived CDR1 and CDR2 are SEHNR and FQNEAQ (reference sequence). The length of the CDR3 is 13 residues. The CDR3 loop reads CASSLRSVGQGDF. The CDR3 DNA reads TGTGCCAGCAGCTTAAGAAGCGTTGGACAGGGGGACTTC.

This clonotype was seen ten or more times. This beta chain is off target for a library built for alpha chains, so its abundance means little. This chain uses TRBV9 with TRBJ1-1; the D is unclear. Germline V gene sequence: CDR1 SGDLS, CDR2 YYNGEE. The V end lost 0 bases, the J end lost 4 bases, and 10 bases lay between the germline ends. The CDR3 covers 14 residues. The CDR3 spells CASSVGALGTEAFF. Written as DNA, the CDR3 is TGTGCCAGCAGCGTAGGGGCCCTGGGCACTGAAGCTTTCTTT. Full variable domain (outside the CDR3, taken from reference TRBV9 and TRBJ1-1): DSGVTQTPKHLITATGQRVTLRCSPRSGDLSVYWYQQSLDQGLQFLIQYYNGEERAKGNILERFSAQQFPDLHSELNLSSLELGDSALYFCASSVGALGTEAFFGQGTRLTVV.

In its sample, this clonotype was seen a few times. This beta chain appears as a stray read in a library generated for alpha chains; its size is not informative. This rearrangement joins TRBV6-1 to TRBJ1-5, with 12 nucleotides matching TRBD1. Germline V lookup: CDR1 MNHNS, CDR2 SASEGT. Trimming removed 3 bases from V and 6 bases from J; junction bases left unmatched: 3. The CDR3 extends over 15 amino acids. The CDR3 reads CASSDRDRGLQPQHF. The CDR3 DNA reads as TGTGCCAGCAGTGACCGGGACAGGGGGCTTCAGCCCCAGCATTTT.

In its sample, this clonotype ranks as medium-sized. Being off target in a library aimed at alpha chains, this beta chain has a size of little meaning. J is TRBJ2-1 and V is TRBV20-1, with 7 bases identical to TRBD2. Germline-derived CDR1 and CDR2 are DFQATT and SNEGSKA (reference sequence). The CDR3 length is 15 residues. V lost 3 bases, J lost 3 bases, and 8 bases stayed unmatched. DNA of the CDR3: TGCAGTGCTAGGAGGCGCGAGCGGGGCTACAATGAGCAGTTCTTC. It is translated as CSARRRERGYNEQFF.

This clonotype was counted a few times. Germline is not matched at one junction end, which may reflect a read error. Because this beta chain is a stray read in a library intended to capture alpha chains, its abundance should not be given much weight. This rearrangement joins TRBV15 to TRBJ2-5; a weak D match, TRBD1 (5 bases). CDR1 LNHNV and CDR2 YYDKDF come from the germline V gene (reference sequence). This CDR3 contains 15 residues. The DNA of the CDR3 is TGTGTCACCAGCAGAGACCCCCAGGGACAAGAGACCCAGTACTTC. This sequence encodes CVTSRDPQGQETQYF.

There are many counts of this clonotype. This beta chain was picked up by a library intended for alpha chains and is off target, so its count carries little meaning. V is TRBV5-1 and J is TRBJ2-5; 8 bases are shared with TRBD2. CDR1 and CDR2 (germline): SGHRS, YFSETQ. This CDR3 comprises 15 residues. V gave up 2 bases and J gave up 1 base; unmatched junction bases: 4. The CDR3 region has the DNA TGCGCCAGCAGCTTTACCGGGACTAGCCAAGAGACCCAGTACTTC. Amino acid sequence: CASSFTGTSQETQYF.